This T cell receptor (beta chain) originates from a study of radiotherapy plus CTLA-4 blockade in lung cancer. Sequencing used immunoSEQ multiplex PCR; TCRdb keeps in-frame clones, though not all of them. In the table there are roughly 39,000 clones, 70% to 75% of which are singletons. Germline CDR1 is SGDLS and CDR2 is YYNGEE. Germline trimming cut 0 bases from V and 0 bases from J; bases unmatched to any gene: 15. The CDR3 covers 21 residues. This specimen was peripheral blood, taken from a patient treated with radiotherapy plus ipilimumab. This chain uses TRBV9 with TRBJ1-3; 10 bases line up with TRBD1. The clonotype originates from a human donor with non-small cell lung cancer who had stable disease on radiotherapy plus ipilimumab. The CDR3 nucleotides read TGTGCCAGCAGCGTAGCGGGCCAACCCGGGACAGGGGTGAGCTCTGGAAACACCATATATTTT. Protein: CASSVAGQPGTGVSSGNTIYF.